A single sample is the source of the 24 T cell receptor beta chains below, sequenced in a study of blood T cell repertoires in COVID-19. Assay: immunoSEQ multiplex PCR; the TCRdb copy retains only in-frame clones and omits some. The repertoire has around 250,000 clones, less than 85% of them found once; the top ten carry about 5%. The source material was peripheral blood. These receptors were obtained from a man in his 60s who had recovered from COVID-19.

CDR3 in amino acids: CASSAHSGGGSYGYTF. The CDR3 DNA is TGTGCCAGCAGCGCTCACTCAGGGGGAGGTAGCTATGGCTACACCTTC. This chain joins TRBV5-4 and TRBJ1-2; 7 bases line up with TRBD1. The germline V gene encodes CDR1 SGHNT and CDR2 YYREEE (reference sequence). Germline trimming cut 4 bases from V and 4 bases from J; bases unmatched to any gene: 13. The CDR3 covers 16 residues.

This chain joins TRBV2 and TRBJ1-2, with TRBD1 matching over 12 bases. Germline lookup yields CDR1 SNHLY and CDR2 FYNNEI. With 4 bases clipped from V and 7 bases from J, the junction kept 7 bases outside the gene matches. This CDR3 spans 15 amino acids. CDR3 sequence reads: CASSARGTGGFGYTF. CDR3 nucleotide sequence: TGTGCCAGCAGTGCCCGGGGGACAGGGGGCTTTGGCTACACCTTC.

Comments on this clone: This sample includes further DNA sequences coding for the same CDR3. CDR3 in DNA: TGCAGCGTTGACAGGGGGGATACGCAGTATTTT. It specifies CSVDRGDTQYF. This chain links TRBV29-1 with TRBJ2-3; 7 bases agree with TRBD1. Germline CDR1 is SQVTM and CDR2 is ANQGSEA. With 3 bases clipped from V and 6 bases from J, the junction kept 0 bases outside the gene matches. CDR3 length equals 11 residues.

This CDR3 is CASSAWTSSSYNSPLHF. Here the CDR3 DNA reads TGTGCCAGCAGCGCTTGGACATCCTCCTCCTATAATTCACCCCTCCACTTT. This chain joins TRBV7-9 and TRBJ1-6, with a possible D match to TRBD1 (5 bases). Germline CDR1 reads SEHNR; CDR2 reads FQNEAQ (reference sequence). The CDR3 runs to 17 residues. The ends were cut back, 5 bases at V and 0 bases at J, with 14 bases in the middle.

This clone was seen a handful of times. CDR3 nucleotide sequence: TGTGCCAGCAGTTACTCAGGCAGAGGGGGAGGGACTGAAGCTTTCTTT. It codes for CASSYSGRGGGTEAFF. The chain is built from TRBV6-5 and TRBJ1-1; TRBD1 is a possible D gene (6 bases). V lost 0 bases to trimming and J lost 5 bases, with 16 bases between them. Germline V gene data show CDR1 as MNHEY and CDR2 as SVGAGI. CDR3 length equals 16 residues.

The CDR3 here is CASRTAGSDTQYF. The CDR3 DNA is TGTGCCAGCAGGACCGCAGGGTCAGATACGCAGTATTTT. The gene calls are TRBV14 and TRBJ2-3, with D maybe TRBD1 (5 bases). The V end lost 6 bases, the J end lost 4 bases, and 11 bases lay between the germline ends. Germline V gene lookup returns CDR1 SGHDN and CDR2 FVKESK. CDR3 size: 13 residues.

This sequence joins TRBV19 and TRBJ1-1; 11 positions match TRBD1. The CDR3 has 18 residues. Unmatched junction bases numbered 14, after V lost 8 bases and J lost 0 bases. CDR1 is LNHDA and CDR2 is SQIVND in the germline V gene (reference sequence). In nucleotides, the CDR3 is TGTGCCAGTTCCTACCTCCGGACAGGGGGCTCGGTGAACACTGAAGCTTTCTTT. Translation: CASSYLRTGGSVNTEAFF.

The rearrangement links TRBV10-3 to TRBJ1-3, with D maybe TRBD1 (5 bases). The CDR3 totals 14 residues. Germline assignment: CDR1 ENHRY and CDR2 SYGVKD. Trimming shortened V by 10 bases and J by 2 bases, and 15 bases separated the two germline ends. CDR3 in amino acids: CATKDGTPGNTIYF. The DNA for the CDR3 is TGTGCCACAAAGGACGGGACTCCTGGAAACACCATATATTTT.

This chain uses TRBV19 with TRBJ2-6; 7 positions match TRBD2. Trimming at V came to 11 bases and at J to 0 bases, leaving 13 bases not matched to a gene. The CDR3 consists of 17 residues. CDR1 is LNHDA and CDR2 is SQIVND in the germline V gene (reference sequence). CDR3 in DNA: TGTGCCCGGATACTGGCTAGCGGCCTCTCTGGGGCCAACGTCCTGACTTTC. It specifies CARILASGLSGANVLTF.

V usage is TRBV5-1 and J usage is TRBJ2-4, with 11 positions matching TRBD1. V shed 0 bases, J shed 0 bases, and the junction held 5 bases outside the gene matches. The CDR3 covers 18 residues. CDR1 is SGHRS, CDR2 YFSETQ, per germline. In DNA, the CDR3 is TGCGCCAGCAGCTTGGGGCCGGGACAGGGGGTAGCCAAAAACATTCAGTACTTC. Translated: CASSLGPGQGVAKNIQYF. Full variable domain (outside the CDR3, taken from reference TRBV5-1 and TRBJ2-4): KAGVTQTPRYLIKTRGQQVTLSCSPISGHRSVSWYQQTPGQGLQFLFEYFSETQRNKGNFPGRFSGRQFSNSRSEMNVSTLELGDSALYLCASSLGPGQGVAKNIQYFGAGTRLSVL.

The V gene is TRBV5-1, the J gene TRBJ2-4; TRBD2 aligns across 7 bases. This CDR3 is 13 amino acids long. The V segment lost 4 bases and the J segment 8 bases; nucleotides outside the gene matches: 6. Germline V gives CDR1 SGHRS, CDR2 YFSETQ. DNA for the CDR3: TGCGCCAGCAGCCTCGGGGGAGGGGACATTCAGTACTTC. Its protein is CASSLGGGDIQYF.

CDR3 region: CASSSGSGSAPWETQYF. Written as DNA, the CDR3 is TGTGCCAGCAGTAGTGGAAGCGGGAGCGCCCCCTGGGAGACCCAGTACTTC. The genes are TRBV5-4 and TRBJ2-5, with 8 bases fitting TRBD2. The V and J ends lost 5 bases and 5 bases, in that order; junction bases with no gene match: 17. Germline CDR1 reads SGHNT; CDR2 reads YYREEE (reference sequence). The CDR3 is made up of 17 amino acids.

This clone was counted only a few times. CDR3 residues: CATSRGFSLAGYTDTQYF. In DNA form, the CDR3 reads TGTGCCACCAGCAGAGGGTTCTCCCTAGCGGGGTACACAGATACGCAGTATTTT. The chain uses TRBV15 and TRBJ2-3; 9 bases align to TRBD2. The CDR3 covers 18 residues. Germline V gene sequence: CDR1 LNHNV, CDR2 YYDKDF (reference sequence). V lost 1 base, J lost 2 bases, and 10 bases stayed unmatched.

The V and J genes are TRBV5-6 and TRBJ2-4; TRBD2 aligns across 9 bases. Looked up from germline, CDR1 is SGHDT and CDR2 is YYEEEE. J was trimmed by 2 bases and V by 3 bases; bases with no gene match: 9. The CDR3 spans 17 residues. The CDR3 nucleotides read TGTGCCAGCAGCTGGCTGACTAGCGGCTTCTCCAAAAACATTCAGTACTTC. This codes for CASSWLTSGFSKNIQYF.

A single count supports this clone. This sample includes further DNA sequences coding for the same CDR3. This chain uses TRBV29-1 with TRBJ1-2; the match to TRBD1 covers 7 bases. V shed 7 bases, J shed 2 bases, and the junction held 7 bases outside the gene matches. The CDR3 sequence is 13 residues long. Per the germline V gene, CDR1 is SQVTM and CDR2 is ANQGSEA. The CDR3 here is CSARQGSNYGYTF. DNA for the CDR3: TGCAGCGCCCGACAGGGCTCAAACTATGGCTACACCTTC.

V gene TRBV2 combines with J gene TRBJ1-4, with 10 bases aligning to TRBD1. J was trimmed by 10 bases and V by 6 bases; bases with no gene match: 8. CDR1 and CDR2 from the germline V gene are SNHLY and FYNNEI. The CDR3 totals 14 residues. CDR3 nucleotide sequence: TGTGCCAGCAGCCAGACAGGGGGCCTGCGAAAACTGTTTTTT. This translates into CASSQTGGLRKLFF. Full variable domain (outside the CDR3, taken from reference TRBV2 and TRBJ1-4): EPEVTQTPSHQVTQMGQEVILRCVPISNHLYFYWYRQILGQKVEFLVSFYNNEISEKSEIFDDQFSVERPDGSNFTLKIRSTKLEDSAMYFCASSQTGGLRKLFFGSGTQLSVL.

The V gene is TRBV9, the J gene TRBJ2-5, with 10 bases aligning to TRBD2. The ends lost 0 bases at V and 5 bases at J; junction bases unmatched: 7. CDR1 and CDR2 from the germline V gene are SGDLS and YYNGEE. There are 16 residues in the CDR3. The CDR3 sequence is CASSVGSSGRLETQYF. DNA of the CDR3: TGTGCCAGCAGCGTAGGGTCTAGCGGGAGATTGGAGACCCAGTACTTC.

This chain links TRBV6-5 with TRBJ1-6; D is unresolved. The CDR3 loop spans 16 amino acids. Germline CDR1 reads MNHEY; CDR2 reads SVGAGI. V was pared by 2 bases and J by 6 bases, with 14 bases between. CDR3 coding DNA: TGTGCCAGCAGTTACGGCTTCAGGCGATCTAATTCACCCCTCCACTTT. Translating gives CASSYGFRRSNSPLHF.

The chain combines TRBV19 with TRBJ2-3; 11 bases map to TRBD1. There are 18 residues in the CDR3. Germline V CDR1 and CDR2: LNHDA, SQIVND (reference sequence). The V segment lost 4 bases and the J segment 2 bases; nucleotides outside the gene matches: 11. CDR3 sequence (DNA): TGTGCCAGTAGTAAAAGGCCGGGACAGGGGGGCTCCACAGATACGCAGTATTTT. Protein product: CASSKRPGQGGSTDTQYF.

The chain combines TRBV9 with TRBJ2-3; 8 nucleotides agree with TRBD2. The germline V gene encodes CDR1 SGDLS and CDR2 YYNGEE. Trimming cost V 0 bases and J 1 base; bases outside gene matches: 1. The length of the CDR3 is 15 residues. For the CDR3, the DNA is TGTGCCAGCAGCGTAGTCGGGGGGGGCACAGATACGCAGTATTTT. Protein product: CASSVVGGGTDTQYF.

The chain is built from TRBV21-1 and TRBJ1-3; whether TRBD1, the table's D call, matches the DNA was not checked. TRBV21-1 constitutes a pseudogene. The CDR3 sequence is 16 residues long. CDR3 sequence: CASIYDTGKNGNTIYF. Here the CDR3 DNA reads TGTGCCAGCATTTATGACACCGGTAAAAATGGAAACACCATATATTTT.

This chain joins TRBV20-1 and TRBJ1-5; a possible D gene is TRBD1 (6 bases). The CDR3 totals 11 residues. V lost 5 bases, J lost 7 bases, and 9 bases lay in between. Germline V gene lookup returns CDR1 DFQATT and CDR2 SNEGSKA (reference sequence). The CDR3 sequence: CSAQGIQPQHF. In DNA form, the CDR3 reads TGCAGTGCTCAGGGGATCCAGCCCCAGCATTTT.

The gene calls are TRBV19 and TRBJ1-2; TRBD1 aligns across 7 bases. The germline CDR1 and CDR2 sequences are LNHDA and SQIVND (reference sequence). This CDR3 has 15 amino acids. V shed 1 base, J shed 4 bases, and the junction held 6 bases outside the gene matches. The chain's CDR3 is CASSIGGTVSYGYTF. The DNA for the CDR3 is TGTGCCAGTAGTATAGGGGGGACAGTCTCCTATGGCTACACCTTC.

This sequence joins TRBV28 and TRBJ1-5; TRBD1 matches 7 bases. Germline V gives CDR1 MDHEN, CDR2 SYDVKM. CDR3 length: 15 residues. V lost 5 bases and J lost 4; bases outside the gene matches: 8. CDR3 protein: CASSVRQGRNQPQHF. DNA of the CDR3: TGTGCCAGCAGTGTCCGACAGGGAAGGAATCAGCCCCAGCATTTT.